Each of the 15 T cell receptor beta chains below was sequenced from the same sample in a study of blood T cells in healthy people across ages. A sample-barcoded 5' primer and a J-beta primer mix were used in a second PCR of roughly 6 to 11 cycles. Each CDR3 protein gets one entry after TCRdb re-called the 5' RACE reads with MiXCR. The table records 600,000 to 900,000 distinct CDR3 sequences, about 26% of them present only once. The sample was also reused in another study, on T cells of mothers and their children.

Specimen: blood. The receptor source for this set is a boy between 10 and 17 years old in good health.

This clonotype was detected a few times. CDR3 in amino acids: CASTRTGGEPEAFF. The CDR3 DNA reads as TGTGCCAGCACCCGGACAGGGGGCGAACCTGAAGCTTTCTTT. The chain links TRBV7-9 to TRBJ1-1, with 11 nucleotides matching TRBD1. The J segment lost 6 bases and the V segment lost 7 bases, leaving 7 bases of the junction unmatched. This CDR3 is 14 amino acids long. Germline V gene sequence: CDR1 SEHNR, CDR2 FQNEAQ (reference sequence).

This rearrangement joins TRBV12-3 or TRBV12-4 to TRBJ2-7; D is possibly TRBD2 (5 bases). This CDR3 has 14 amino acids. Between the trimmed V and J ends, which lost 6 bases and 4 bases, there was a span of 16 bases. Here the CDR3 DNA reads TGTGCCAGCAGCCCGGGGAGTTCAAAATACGAGCAGTACTTC. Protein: CASSPGSSKYEQYF.

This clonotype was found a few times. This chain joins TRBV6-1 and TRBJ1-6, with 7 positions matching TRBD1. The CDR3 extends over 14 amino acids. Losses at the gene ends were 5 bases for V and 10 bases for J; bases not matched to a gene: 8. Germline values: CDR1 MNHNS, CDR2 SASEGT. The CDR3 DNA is TGTGCCAGCAGTCAGGGACAGTTAGTCTCACCCCTCCACTTT. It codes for CASSQGQLVSPLHF.

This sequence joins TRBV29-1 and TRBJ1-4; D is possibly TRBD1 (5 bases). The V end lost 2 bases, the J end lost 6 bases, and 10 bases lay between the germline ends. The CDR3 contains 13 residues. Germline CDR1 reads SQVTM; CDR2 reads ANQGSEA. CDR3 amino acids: CSVEYRQDEKLFF. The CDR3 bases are TGCAGCGTTGAATACAGGCAGGATGAAAAACTGTTTTTT. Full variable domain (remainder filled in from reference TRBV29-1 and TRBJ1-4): SAVISQKPSRDICQRGTSLTIQCQVDSQVTMMFWYRQQPGQSLTLIATANQGSEATYESGFVIDKFPISRPNLTFSTLTVSNMSPEDSSIYLCSVEYRQDEKLFFGSGTQLSVL.

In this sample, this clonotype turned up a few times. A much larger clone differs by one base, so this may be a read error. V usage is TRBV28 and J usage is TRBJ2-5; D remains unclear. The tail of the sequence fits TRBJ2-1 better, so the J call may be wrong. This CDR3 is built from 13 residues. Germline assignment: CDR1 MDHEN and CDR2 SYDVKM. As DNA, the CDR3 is TGTGCCAACAGTCCGCCTGGGTACAATGAGCAGTTCTTC. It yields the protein CANSPPGYNEQFF.

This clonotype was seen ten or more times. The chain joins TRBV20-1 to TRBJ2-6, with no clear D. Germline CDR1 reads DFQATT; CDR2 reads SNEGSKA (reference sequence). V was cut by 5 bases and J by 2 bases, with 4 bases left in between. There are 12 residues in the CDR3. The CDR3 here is CSAFAGANVLTF. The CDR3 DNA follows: TGCAGTGCTTTTGCTGGGGCCAACGTCCTGACTTTC.

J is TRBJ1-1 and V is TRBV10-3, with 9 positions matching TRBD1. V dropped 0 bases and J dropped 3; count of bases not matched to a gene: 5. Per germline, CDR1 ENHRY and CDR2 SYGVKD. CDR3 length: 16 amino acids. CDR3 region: CAISESEQGADTEAFF. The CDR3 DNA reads TGTGCCATCAGTGAGTCGGAACAGGGGGCGGACACTGAAGCTTTCTTT.

CDR3: CASSSPGRGQETQYF. CDR3 coding DNA: TGTGCCAGCAGCTCCCCGGGACGGGGGCAAGAGACCCAGTACTTC. V gene TRBV14 combines with J gene TRBJ2-5; possible D gene TRBD2, 6 bases. The CDR3 length is 15 residues. V dropped 5 bases and J dropped 2 bases, with 15 bases sitting between them. CDR1 is SGHDN, CDR2 FVKESK, per germline.

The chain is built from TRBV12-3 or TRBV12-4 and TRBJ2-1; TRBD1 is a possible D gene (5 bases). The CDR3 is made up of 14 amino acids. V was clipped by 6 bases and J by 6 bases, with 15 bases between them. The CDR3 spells CASSLVGVGNEQFF. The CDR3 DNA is TGTGCCAGCAGCCTCGTAGGGGTGGGCAATGAGCAGTTCTTC.

This chain's CDR3 is CASNTGVATNEKLFF. CDR3 bases: TGTGCCAGCAATACCGGGGTGGCAACTAATGAAAAACTGTTTTTT. The chain has TRBV12-3 or TRBV12-4 and TRBJ1-4; D not resolved. The V gene lost 7 bases and the J gene lost 0 bases, with 12 bases spanning the gap. The CDR3 extends over 15 amino acids.

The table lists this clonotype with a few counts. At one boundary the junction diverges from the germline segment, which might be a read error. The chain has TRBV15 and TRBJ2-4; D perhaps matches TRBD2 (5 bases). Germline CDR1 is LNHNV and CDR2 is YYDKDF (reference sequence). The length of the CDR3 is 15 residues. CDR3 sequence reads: CATSLIRLEGVIRYF. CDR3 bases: TGTGCCACCAGCCTCATAAGGCTCGAGGGAGTCATTCGGTACTTC.

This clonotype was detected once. CDR3 region: CASSEAAGTGANVLTF. The DNA for the CDR3 is TGTGCCAGCAGTGAAGCAGCGGGTACTGGGGCCAACGTCCTGACTTTC. This rearrangement joins TRBV2 to TRBJ2-6, with TRBD2 as a possible D gene (6 bases). The CDR3 is 16 residues long. Germline CDR1 is SNHLY and CDR2 is FYNNEI. The V and J ends lost 0 bases and 2 bases respectively, with 8 bases between them.

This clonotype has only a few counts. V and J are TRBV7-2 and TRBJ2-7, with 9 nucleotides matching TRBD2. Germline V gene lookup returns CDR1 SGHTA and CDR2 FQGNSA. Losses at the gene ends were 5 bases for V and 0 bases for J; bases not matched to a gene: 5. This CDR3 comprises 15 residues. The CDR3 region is CASSPDSGSSYEQYF. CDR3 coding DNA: TGTGCCAGCAGCCCCGATAGCGGGAGCTCCTACGAGCAGTACTTC.

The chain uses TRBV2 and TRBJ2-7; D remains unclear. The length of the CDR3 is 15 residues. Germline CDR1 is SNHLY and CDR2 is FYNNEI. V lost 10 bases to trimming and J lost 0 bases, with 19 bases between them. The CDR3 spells CATLLGNKSSYEQYF. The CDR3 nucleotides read TGTGCCACCCTGCTTGGTAACAAGAGCTCCTACGAGCAGTACTTC.

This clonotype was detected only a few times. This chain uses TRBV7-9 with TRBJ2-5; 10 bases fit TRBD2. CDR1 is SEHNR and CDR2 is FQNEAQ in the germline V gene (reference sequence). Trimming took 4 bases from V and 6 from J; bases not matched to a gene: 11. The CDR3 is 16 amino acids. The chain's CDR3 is CASSSVPSGGRQTQYF. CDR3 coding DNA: TGTGCCAGCAGCTCAGTACCTAGCGGGGGCCGGCAGACCCAGTACTTC.